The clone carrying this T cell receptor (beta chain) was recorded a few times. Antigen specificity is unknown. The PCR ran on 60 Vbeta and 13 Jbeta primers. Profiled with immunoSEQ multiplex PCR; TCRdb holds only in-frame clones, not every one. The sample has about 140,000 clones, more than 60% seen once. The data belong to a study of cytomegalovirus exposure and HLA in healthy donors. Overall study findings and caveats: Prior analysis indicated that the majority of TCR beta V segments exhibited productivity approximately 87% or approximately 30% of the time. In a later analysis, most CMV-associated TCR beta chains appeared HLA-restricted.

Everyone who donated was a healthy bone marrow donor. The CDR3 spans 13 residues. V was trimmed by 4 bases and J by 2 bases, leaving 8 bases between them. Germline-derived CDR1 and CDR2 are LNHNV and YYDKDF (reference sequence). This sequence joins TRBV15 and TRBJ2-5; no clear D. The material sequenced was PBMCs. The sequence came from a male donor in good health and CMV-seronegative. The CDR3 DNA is TGTGCCACCAGCATGCGGCATCAAGAGACCCAGTACTTC. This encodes CATSMRHQETQYF. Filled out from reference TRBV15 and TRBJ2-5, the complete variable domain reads DAMVIQNPRYQVTQFGKPVTLSCSQTLNHNVMYWYQQKSSQAPKLLFHYYDKDFNNEADTPDNFQSRRPNTSFCFLDIRSPGLGDTAMYLCATSMRHQETQYFGPGTRLLVL.